Sequencing of this TCR beta chain was carried out in a study of blood T cell repertoires in COVID-19. Participants spanned ages roughly 18 to 95 years and resided in about 24 US areas. Recovered status applied to Cohort 3 donors who had two consecutive negative PCRs. It also applied to those with clearance or with symptom resolution. This clone was observed a few times. Original handling: Reference gene primer amplification yielded estimated nucleated cell counts. Produced via immunoSEQ multiplex PCR; TCRdb's table is partial and in-frame only. D and trimming were read from the DNA, whereas the V and J calls and clone size are those reported in that table. This repertoire shows over 250,000 clones, around 90% found once; its top ten account for 2.5% to 3%. Germline V gene lookup returns CDR1 MNHEY and CDR2 SVGAGI. This CDR3 is 14 amino acids long. Trimming removed 0 bases from V and 7 bases from J, with 9 bases in between.

The receptor comes from a woman aged 45-59 years who had recovered from COVID-19. Sequences were obtained from PBMCs or T cells enriched from blood (not recorded which). The V call is TRBV6-5, the J call TRBJ1-4; D may be TRBD1 (5 bases). In DNA form, the CDR3 reads TGTGCCAGCAGTTACTCGGGGCAGCTTGAAAAACTGTTTTTT. It is translated as CASSYSGQLEKLFF.